This TCR beta chain derives from a study of cytomegalovirus exposure and HLA in healthy donors (dated by TCRdb to 2015 to 2018). The study in broad terms: According to an earlier analysis of a few hundred of the donors, about 180 million T cells yielded roughly 110 million unique TCR beta sequences and about 280 Gb of sequence data. To predict cytomegalovirus infection status, the study combined high-throughput TCR immunosequencing, statistical association of individual TCRs with disease status, and machine learning. Rather than using new phenotypic data, the later analysis identified candidate immune exposures from TCR beta sequences and from how often those sequences occurred across donors. An early release covering 500 to 750 HLA-typed donors comprised about 320 gigabases of sequencing data and approximately 80 million unique TCR sequences. Besides the first cohort of roughly 700 subjects, a separate validation cohort made up of 120 different subjects was used. The study profiled the T cell repertoires of fewer than 850 subjects by immunosequencing and related them to cytomegalovirus serostatus. An earlier analysis of more than 450 of the donors used high-throughput TCR beta sequencing to judge whether each TCR beta V gene segment behaved as functional or pseudogenic. Genome-wide SNP genotypes for about three fifths of the roughly 670 donors were used in a later genetic analysis, which treated that subset as a discovery cohort. The number of typed donors differed by locus: about 629-640 for A, B, C, DRB1 and DQB1; approximately 520 for DQA1; about 600 for DPA1; and some 430 for DPB1. To study patterns of TCR occurrence, a later analysis re-analyzed previously published TCR beta repertoires from just over 650 donors and added high-resolution HLA genotyping. All discovery cohort repertoires had been generated on a single sequencing platform. Across about 380 genotyped donors of the cohort, an average of about 220,000 unique TCR beta nucleotide sequences per donor were sequenced, and roughly a sixth of those sequences were non-productive. Five DR-DQ haplotypes were handled as single units for association and clustering because linkage in the cohort was strong. Donor age, sex, ethnicity and CMV serostatus were compiled together with the repertoire data. HLA typing included class I and class II loci at four-digit resolution. Among the approximately 430 genotyped donors, roughly 80% belonged to the genetic ancestry cluster associated with self-reported Caucasian donors. The study aimed to test whether cataloging public T cell receptors could reveal signatures of past pathogen exposure. General conclusions and limits of the study: In both the original and validation cohorts, the classifier was reported to diagnose cytomegalovirus status with high specificity and sensitivity. In a later analysis, most CMV-associated TCR beta chains were found to appear HLA-restricted, with HLA associations seemingly driven largely by CMV exposure. Compared with the roughly 600-donor mean, donors in an Asian-associated ancestry cluster had fewer N-insertions in productive TCRs, according to a later genetic analysis. Compared with equally common non-associated chains, HLA-associated TCR beta chains in a later analysis were more clonally expanded and had lower generation probabilities. The cohort was sequenced for TCR beta chains only, and without alpha or paired-chain data the features that could be detected were limited. The only immune exposure information available for the cohort was CMV serostatus. Correlated functional status among segregating V segments might reflect linkage disequilibrium, but an unknown experimental factor could not be ruled out. In vitro tests confirmed that a few of the cytomegalovirus-associated TCR beta chains recognize cytomegalovirus antigens. About 15 rarely observed V segments, including chromosome 9 orphons, were excluded from the earlier analysis of almost 600 of the donors because counts were too low. Broadly in line with IMGT annotations, most TCR beta V segments showed up in productive rearrangements about 87% or about 30% of the time in an earlier analysis of under 700 of the donors. In a later analysis, some 18,000 TCR beta sequences were associated with specific HLA alleles at a false discovery rate of 0.05. An association between a missense DCLRE1C variant and V-gene and J-gene trimming of TCR beta chains was found in a later genetic analysis and replicated in an independent cohort. Because HLA typing was missing for some donors at each locus, association tests included only the typed subset. It was suggested by the authors that the approach could potentially be generalized to other disease states and immunological phenotypes. According to a later analysis, parvovirus B19, influenza, CMV and Epstein-Barr virus appeared linked to several top co-occurrence clusters. Sequencing depth was assumed to be roughly uniform across donors in the presence/absence analyses, though that assumption may not hold. A further reported finding was that TCR beta sequences accurately predicted the HLA-A and HLA-B alleles for most subjects in the first cohort. According to a later analysis, TCR association rates differed among HLA loci, with DRB1 alleles showing the most associated TCRs and HLA-C alleles showing the fewest. When HLA alleles, especially DR and DQ, strongly co-occurred, TCR associations were difficult to assign to individual alleles. The study gave a list of about 150 TCR beta chains associated with cytomegalovirus. A cluster of highly shared sequence variants was judged likely to represent a technical artifact of the sequencing pipeline. Most TCR sequences were seen in very few donors, while some public TCRs were found in many individuals. Some IMGT-functional V segments, including TRBV6-2 and TRBV6-3, could not be told apart with the 87-base-pair reads, so those segments were excluded.

The CDR3 contains 14 residues, cysteine and phenylalanine counted. The CDR3 DNA has 42 bases and is translated from base 1. CDR1 is given as SEHNR and CDR2 as FQNEAQ, both from the germline V gene (reference sequence). V lost 5 bases and J lost 3 bases, and the count of bases not matched to a germline gene is 4. Library method: the immunoSEQ multiplex PCR assay. A mixture of 60 forward primers for TCR Vbeta segments and 13 reverse primers for TCR Jbeta segments was used in the multiplex PCR. A multiplex PCR assay on genomic DNA amplified the CDR3 region of rearranged TCR beta genes. On the Illumina HiSeq System, the amplified TCR beta libraries were sequenced as 87-base-pair reads. The published analysis was carried out like this. Across the 670 or so repertoires, a later analysis counted 80 million or so unique TCR beta chains, roughly 11 million of which were shared by at least two donors. A nearest-neighbor algorithm error-corrected the raw reads and collapsed the reads into unique sequences, merging closely related sequences to remove PCR and sequencing errors. To assign V, D and J gene segments, CDR3 sequences were aligned to IMGT reference sequences. For a sequence to be retained, a match of at least six nucleotides was required to both a V gene segment and a J gene segment. Rearrangements were classified as productive when the CDR3 lacked stop codons and remained in frame with V and J, and all other rearrangements were classified as non-productive. Following IMGT convention, CDR3 was defined as the stretch from the second conserved V-encoded cysteine up to the conserved J-encoded phenylalanine. The earlier analysis of fewer than 700 of the donors excluded sequences that lacked an unambiguous match to a single V gene segment. An earlier analysis of fewer than 750 of the donors classified V segments as functional when productive rearrangements were above 56.7% and as segregating when the standard deviation between donors was above 5%. A statistical classification framework was developed to diagnose cytomegalovirus status using the catalog of TCR beta chain sequences. A later analysis assigned V and J genes by comparing TCR nucleotide sequences with IMGT/GENE-DB human TR gene sequences. Using the TCRdist pipeline, a later analysis assigned CDR3 sequences along with most-parsimonious VDJ recombination scenarios. In a later analysis, every TCR beta chain was defined by the combination of its CDR3 amino acid sequence and its V-gene family, and reads without a unique V-gene family were dropped. In a later analysis, some 600 highly shared, low-generation-probability nucleotide sequences were removed to address suspected cross-contamination and a sequencing artifact. In a later analysis, a clonal expansion index for each public chain was calculated from normalized within-repertoire ranks of inferred template counts. Generation probabilities in a later analysis came from a VDJ recombination model fitted to out-of-frame rearrangements, and those results were checked against IGoR. A later analysis scored TCR-TCR, TCR-HLA and TCR-CMV co-occurrence with hypergeometric tests, applying a repertoire-size bias correction to TCR pairs. To estimate false discovery rates, a later analysis permuted the HLA or CMV assignments 20 times. In a later analysis, co-occurring TCRs were grouped using DBSCAN, with TCRdist sequence similarity added in when clustering inside HLA-allele-positive subsets. Co-occurrence clustering excluded repertoires with fewer than 30,000 or more than 120,000 public chains, plus five with anomalous nucleotide sharing. The table comes from immuneACCESS by way of TCRdb, which keeps in-frame sequences with V and J called. Part of the clones is missing from these tables; in studies checked, under half for an unresolved V gene and the rest for unknown reasons. The V and J calls and clone size are taken from that table; D and trimming were inferred from the DNA. The sample has over 85,000 clones on record, 60% to 80% of them singletons. Together, the top ten hold roughly 3.8% of the sample.

In total, about 650 healthy bone marrow donors made up the cohort. At the time of sampling, every cohort member was nominally healthy, though immune exposures that went unrecorded were likely present. The donor was CMV seronegative and belonged to the group of 352 seronegative cohort members. A peripheral blood sample was provided by each donor, and peripheral blood mononuclear cells were used for TCR beta sequencing. Genomic DNA extraction from the blood cell samples was performed with the Qiagen DNeasy Blood Extraction Kit. A word on this clone: This clone's antigen is unknown. Qualities for individual bases were not recorded, and no much larger clone is one base off.

This chain is built from TRBV7-9 and TRBJ1-1, and 9 junction bases match TRBD1. This sequence was found in a woman aged 40 to 50 in good health and CMV-seronegative. Source material: PBMCs. The CDR3 in this case is CASSPWTGDTEAFF. The bases are TGTGCCAGCAGCCCGTGGACAGGGGACACTGAAGCTTTCTTT.